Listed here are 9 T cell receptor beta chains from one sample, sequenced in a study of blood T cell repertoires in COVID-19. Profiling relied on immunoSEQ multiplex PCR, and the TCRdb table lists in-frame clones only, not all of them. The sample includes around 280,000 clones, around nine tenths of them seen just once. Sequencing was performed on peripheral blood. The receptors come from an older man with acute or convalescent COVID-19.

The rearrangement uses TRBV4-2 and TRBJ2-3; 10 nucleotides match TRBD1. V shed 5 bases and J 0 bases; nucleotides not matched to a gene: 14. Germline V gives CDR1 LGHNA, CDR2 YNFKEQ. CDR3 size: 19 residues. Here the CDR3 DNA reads TGTGCCAGCAGCGAGTACGGGACAGGGGTGGGGACGAGCACAGATACGCAGTATTTT. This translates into CASSEYGTGVGTSTDTQYF.

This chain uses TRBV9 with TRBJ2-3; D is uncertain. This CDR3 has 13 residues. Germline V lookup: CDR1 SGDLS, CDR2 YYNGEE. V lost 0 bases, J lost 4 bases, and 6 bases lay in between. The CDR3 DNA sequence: TGTGCCAGCAGCGTAGACTCTCCAGATACGCAGTATTTT. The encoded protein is CASSVDSPDTQYF.

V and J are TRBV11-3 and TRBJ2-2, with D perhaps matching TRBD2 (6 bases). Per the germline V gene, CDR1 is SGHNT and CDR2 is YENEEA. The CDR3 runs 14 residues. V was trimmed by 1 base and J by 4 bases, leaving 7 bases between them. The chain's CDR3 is CASSLGTTTGELFF. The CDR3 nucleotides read TGTGCCAGCAGCTTAGGGACTACCACCGGGGAGCTGTTTTTT.

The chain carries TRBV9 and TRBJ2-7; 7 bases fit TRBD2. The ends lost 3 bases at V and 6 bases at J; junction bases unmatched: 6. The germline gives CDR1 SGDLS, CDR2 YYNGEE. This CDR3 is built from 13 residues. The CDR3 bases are TGTGCCAGCAGCGCGACTAGCCCCGGCGAGCAGTACTTC. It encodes CASSATSPGEQYF. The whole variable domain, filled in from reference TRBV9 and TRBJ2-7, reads DSGVTQTPKHLITATGQRVTLRCSPRSGDLSVYWYQQSLDQGLQFLIQYYNGEERAKGNILERFSAQQFPDLHSELNLSSLELGDSALYFCASSATSPGEQYFGPGTRLTVT.

Here the CDR3 DNA reads TGTGCCAGCAGCGGGACAGCTAACTATGGCTACACCTTC. Protein sequence: CASSGTANYGYTF. The chain has TRBV28 and TRBJ1-2, with 7 positions matching TRBD1. Germline-derived CDR1 and CDR2 are MDHEN and SYDVKM. With 6 bases clipped from V and 0 bases from J, the junction kept 1 base outside the gene matches. The length of the CDR3 is 13 residues.

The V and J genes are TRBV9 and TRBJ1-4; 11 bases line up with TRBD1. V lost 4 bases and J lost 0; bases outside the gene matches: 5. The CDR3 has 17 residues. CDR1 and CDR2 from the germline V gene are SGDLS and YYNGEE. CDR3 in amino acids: CASSLGQGAATNEKLFF. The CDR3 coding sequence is TGTGCCAGCAGCCTCGGACAGGGGGCGGCAACTAATGAAAAACTGTTTTTT.

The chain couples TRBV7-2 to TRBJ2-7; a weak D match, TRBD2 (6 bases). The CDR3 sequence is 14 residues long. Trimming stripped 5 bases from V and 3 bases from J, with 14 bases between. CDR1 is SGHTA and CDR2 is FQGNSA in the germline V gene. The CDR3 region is CASSPGTSVYEQYF. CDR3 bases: TGTGCCAGCAGCCCCGGGACTTCCGTCTACGAGCAGTACTTC.

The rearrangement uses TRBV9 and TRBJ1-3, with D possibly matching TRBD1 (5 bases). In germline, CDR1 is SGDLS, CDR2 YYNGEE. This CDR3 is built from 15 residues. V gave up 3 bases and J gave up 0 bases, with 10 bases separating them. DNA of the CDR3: TGTGCCAGCAGCGCGGGGGGGTTCTCTGGAAACACCATATATTTT. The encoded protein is CASSAGGFSGNTIYF.

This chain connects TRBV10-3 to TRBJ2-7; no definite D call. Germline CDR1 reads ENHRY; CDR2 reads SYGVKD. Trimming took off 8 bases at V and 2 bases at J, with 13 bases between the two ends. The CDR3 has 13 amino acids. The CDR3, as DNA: TGTGCCATCTCTTCCCAACGGGCCTACGAGCAGTACTTC. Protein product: CAISSQRAYEQYF.